Below are 5 T cell receptor beta chains sequenced from a single sample in a study of control samples from healthy donors and cancer patients. Profiling relied on immunoSEQ multiplex PCR, and the TCRdb table lists in-frame clones only, not all of them. The sample's table shows roughly 190,000 clones. Sequenced sample: blood. The receptors derive from a woman aged 25-40 years in good health.

This chain links TRBV30 with TRBJ1-6, with D uncertain. The CDR3 loop spans 13 amino acids. Germline V lookup: CDR1 GTSNPN, CDR2 SVGIG (reference sequence). CDR3 DNA sequence: TGTGCTTACGCGGTCAGCGGGAATTCACCCCTCCACTTT. Its protein is CAYAVSGNSPLHF.

To note about this clone: At one end the junction does not follow the germline gene, possibly because of a read error. The genes are TRBV7-2 and TRBJ1-6; D remains unclear. Germline V lookup: CDR1 SGHTA, CDR2 FQGNSA. CDR3 length: 14 amino acids. CDR3 sequence: CASSIAQSSSPLHF. The DNA of the CDR3 is TGTGCCAGCAGCATAGCCCAGTCTAGTTCACCCCTCCACTTT. The full variable domain, its missing parts supplied by reference TRBV7-2 and TRBJ1-6, is GAGVSQSPSNKVTEKGKDVELRCDPISGHTALYWYRQSLGQGLEFLIYFQGNSAPDKSGLPSDRFSAERTGGSVSTLTIQRTQQEDSAVYLCASSIAQSSSPLHFGNGTRLTVT.

J is TRBJ1-4 and V is TRBV2; D might be TRBD1 (5 bases). V lost 8 bases and J 5 bases, leaving 21 bases between the germline ends. The length of the CDR3 is 16 residues. The germline gives CDR1 SNHLY, CDR2 FYNNEI. As DNA, the CDR3 is TGTGCCAGCGGACACCGACGGATGATGGGGAATGAAAAACTGTTTTTT. It encodes CASGHRRMMGNEKLFF.

The chain has TRBV27 and TRBJ1-6; 7 nucleotides agree with TRBD1. In germline, CDR1 is MNHEY, CDR2 SMNVEV (reference sequence). V lost 5 bases and J lost 8; bases outside the gene matches: 3. This CDR3 is built from 13 residues. In DNA form, the CDR3 reads TGTGCCAGCAGTGGACAGGTGCATTCACCCCTCCACTTT. It encodes CASSGQVHSPLHF.

The chain joins TRBV7-2 to TRBJ1-3; D remains unclear. The CDR3 is 14 residues long. Germline assignment: CDR1 SGHTA and CDR2 FQGNSA. V was cut by 1 base and J by 8 bases, with 12 bases left in between. CDR3 region: CASSLGTSVDTIYF. Here the CDR3 DNA reads TGTGCCAGCAGCTTAGGAACCTCGGTGGACACCATATATTTT.